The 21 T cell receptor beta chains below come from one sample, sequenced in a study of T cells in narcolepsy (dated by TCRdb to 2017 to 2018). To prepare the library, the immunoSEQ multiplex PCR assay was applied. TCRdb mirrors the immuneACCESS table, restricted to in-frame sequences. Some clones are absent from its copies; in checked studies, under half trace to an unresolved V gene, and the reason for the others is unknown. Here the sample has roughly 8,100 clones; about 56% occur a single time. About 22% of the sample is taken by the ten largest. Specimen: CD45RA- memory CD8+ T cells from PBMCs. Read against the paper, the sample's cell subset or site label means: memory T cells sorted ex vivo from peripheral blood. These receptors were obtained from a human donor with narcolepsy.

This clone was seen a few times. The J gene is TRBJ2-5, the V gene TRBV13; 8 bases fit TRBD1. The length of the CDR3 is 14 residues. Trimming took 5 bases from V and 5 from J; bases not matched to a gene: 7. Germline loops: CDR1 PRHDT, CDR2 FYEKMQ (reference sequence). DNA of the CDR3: TGTGCCAGCAGCCCCTCGGACAGGGAGGAGACCCAGTACTTC. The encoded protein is CASSPSDREETQYF.

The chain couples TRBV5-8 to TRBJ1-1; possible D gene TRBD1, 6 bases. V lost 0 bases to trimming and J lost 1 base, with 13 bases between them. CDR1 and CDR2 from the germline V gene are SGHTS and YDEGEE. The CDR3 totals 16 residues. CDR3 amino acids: CASSLAETGWNTEAFF. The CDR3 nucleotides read TGTGCCAGCAGCTTGGCCGAGACAGGTTGGAACACTGAAGCTTTCTTT.

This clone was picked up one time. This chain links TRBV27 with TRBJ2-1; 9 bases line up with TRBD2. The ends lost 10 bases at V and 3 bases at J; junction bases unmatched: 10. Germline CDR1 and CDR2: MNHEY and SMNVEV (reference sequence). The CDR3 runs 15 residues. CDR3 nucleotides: TGTGCCATCAAGTCCCCAGCGGGGGGCTACAATGAGCAGTTCTTC. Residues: CAIKSPAGGYNEQFF.

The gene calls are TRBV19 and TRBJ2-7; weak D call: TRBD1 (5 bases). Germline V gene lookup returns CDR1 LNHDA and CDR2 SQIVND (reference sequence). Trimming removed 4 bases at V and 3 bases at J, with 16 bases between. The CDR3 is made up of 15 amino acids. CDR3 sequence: CASSTHARTIYEQYF. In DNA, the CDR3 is TGTGCCAGTAGTACCCACGCCCGGACAATCTACGAGCAGTACTTC.

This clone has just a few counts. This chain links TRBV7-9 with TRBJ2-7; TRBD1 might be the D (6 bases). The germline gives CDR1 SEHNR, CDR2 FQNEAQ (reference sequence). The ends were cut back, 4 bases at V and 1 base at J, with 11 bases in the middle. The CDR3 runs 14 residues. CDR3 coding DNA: TGTGCCAGCAGCTCGTGGACAGTTTCCTACGAGCAGTACTTC. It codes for CASSSWTVSYEQYF.

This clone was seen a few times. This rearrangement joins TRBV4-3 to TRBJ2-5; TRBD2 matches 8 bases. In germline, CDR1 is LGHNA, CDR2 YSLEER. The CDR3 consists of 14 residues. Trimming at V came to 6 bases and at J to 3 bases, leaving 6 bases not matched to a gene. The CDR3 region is CASSPGLGEETQYF. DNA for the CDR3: TGCGCCAGCAGTCCGGGACTAGGGGAAGAGACCCAGTACTTC.

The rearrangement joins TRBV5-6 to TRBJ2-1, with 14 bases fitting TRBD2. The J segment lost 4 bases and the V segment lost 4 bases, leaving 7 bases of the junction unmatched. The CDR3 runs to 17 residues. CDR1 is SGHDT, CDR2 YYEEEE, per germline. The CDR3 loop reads CASSAGLAGGLYNEQFF. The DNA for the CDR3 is TGTGCCAGCAGCGCTGGACTAGCGGGGGGACTTTACAATGAGCAGTTCTTC.

The CDR3 sequence: CASSGQGPSRGYTF. The CDR3 DNA reads as TGTGCCAGCAGCGGACAGGGGCCGAGTAGGGGCTACACCTTC. The V and J genes are TRBV2 and TRBJ1-2; 9 bases map to TRBD1. Germline V gene sequence: CDR1 SNHLY, CDR2 FYNNEI. This CDR3 has 14 residues. The V gene end was trimmed by 6 bases and the J gene end by 8 bases; junction bases not matched to a gene: 10.

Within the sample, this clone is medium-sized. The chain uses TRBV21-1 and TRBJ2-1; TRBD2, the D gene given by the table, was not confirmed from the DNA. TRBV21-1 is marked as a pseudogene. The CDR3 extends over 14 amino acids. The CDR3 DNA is TGTGCCAGCAGCAATTTCATCCGGTACAATGAGCAGTTCTTC. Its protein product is CASSNFIRYNEQFF.

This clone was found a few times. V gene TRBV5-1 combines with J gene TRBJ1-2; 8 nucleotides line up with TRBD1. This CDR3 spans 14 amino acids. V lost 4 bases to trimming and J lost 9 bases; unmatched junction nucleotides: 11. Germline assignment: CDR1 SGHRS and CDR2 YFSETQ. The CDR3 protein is CASSLGQGIPRYTF. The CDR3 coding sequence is TGCGCCAGCAGCCTCGGACAGGGTATCCCACGCTACACCTTC.

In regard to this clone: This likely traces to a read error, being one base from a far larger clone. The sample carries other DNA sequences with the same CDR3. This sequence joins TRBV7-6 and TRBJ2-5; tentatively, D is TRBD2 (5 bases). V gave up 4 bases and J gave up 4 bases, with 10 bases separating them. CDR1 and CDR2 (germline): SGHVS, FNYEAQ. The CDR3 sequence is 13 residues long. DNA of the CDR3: TGTGCCAGCAGCTCTGGAGGAGGAGAGACCCAGTACTTC. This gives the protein CASSSGGGETQYF.

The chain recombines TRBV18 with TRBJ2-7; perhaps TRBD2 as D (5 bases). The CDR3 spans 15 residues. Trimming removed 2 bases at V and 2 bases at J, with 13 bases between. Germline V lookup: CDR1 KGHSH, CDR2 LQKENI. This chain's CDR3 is CASSPRASFPYEQYF. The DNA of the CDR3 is TGTGCCAGCTCACCAAGGGCTAGCTTCCCCTACGAGCAGTACTTC.

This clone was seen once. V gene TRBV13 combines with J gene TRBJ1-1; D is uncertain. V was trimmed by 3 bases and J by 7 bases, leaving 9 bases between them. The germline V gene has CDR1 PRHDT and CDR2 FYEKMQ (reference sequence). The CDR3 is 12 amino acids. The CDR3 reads CASSFPNGEAFF. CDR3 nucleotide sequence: TGTGCCAGCAGCTTTCCTAACGGTGAAGCTTTCTTT.

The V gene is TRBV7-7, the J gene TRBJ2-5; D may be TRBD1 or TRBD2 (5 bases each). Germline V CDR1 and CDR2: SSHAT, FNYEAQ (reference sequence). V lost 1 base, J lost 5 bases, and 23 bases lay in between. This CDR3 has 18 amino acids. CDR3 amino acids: CASSLGPRGPGLGETQYF. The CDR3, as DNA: TGTGCCAGCAGCTTAGGTCCCAGAGGGCCAGGGTTGGGTGAGACCCAGTACTTC.

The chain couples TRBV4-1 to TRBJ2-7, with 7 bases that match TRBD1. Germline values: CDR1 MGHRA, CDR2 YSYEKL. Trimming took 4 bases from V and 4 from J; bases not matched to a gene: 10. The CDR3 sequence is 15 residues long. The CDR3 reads CASSPRDRVEYEQYF. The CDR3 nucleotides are TGCGCCAGCAGCCCCCGAGACAGGGTAGAATACGAGCAGTACTTC.

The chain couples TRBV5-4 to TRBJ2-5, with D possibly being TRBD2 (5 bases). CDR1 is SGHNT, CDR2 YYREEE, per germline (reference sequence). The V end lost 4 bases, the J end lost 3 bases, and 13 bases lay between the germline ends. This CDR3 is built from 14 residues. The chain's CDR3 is CASSPPLEEETQYF. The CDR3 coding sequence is TGTGCCAGCAGCCCACCGTTGGAGGAAGAGACCCAGTACTTC. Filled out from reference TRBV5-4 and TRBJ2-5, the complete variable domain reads ETGVTQSPTHLIKTRGQQVTLRCSSQSGHNTVSWYQQALGQGPQFIFQYYREEENGRGNFPPRFSGLQFPNYSSELNVNALELDDSALYLCASSPPLEEETQYFGPGTRLLVL.

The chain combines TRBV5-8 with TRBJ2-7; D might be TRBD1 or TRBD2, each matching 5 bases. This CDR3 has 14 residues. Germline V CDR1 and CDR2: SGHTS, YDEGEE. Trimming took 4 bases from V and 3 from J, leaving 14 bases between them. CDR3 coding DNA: TGTGCCAGCAGCGCCGGGACGGGTGGCTACGAGCAGTACTTC. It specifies CASSAGTGGYEQYF.

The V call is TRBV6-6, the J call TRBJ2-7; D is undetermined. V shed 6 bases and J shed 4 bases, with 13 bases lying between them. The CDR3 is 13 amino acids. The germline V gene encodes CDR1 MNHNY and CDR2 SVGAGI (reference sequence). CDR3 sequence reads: CASSALKDYEQYF. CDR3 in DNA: TGTGCCAGCAGCGCTTTGAAGGATTACGAGCAGTACTTC.

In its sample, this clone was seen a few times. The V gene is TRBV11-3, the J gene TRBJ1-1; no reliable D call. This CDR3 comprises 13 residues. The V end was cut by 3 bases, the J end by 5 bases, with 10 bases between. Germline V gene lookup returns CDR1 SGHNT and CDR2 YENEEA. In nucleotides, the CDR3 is TGTGCCAGCAGCTTGGACCAGTGGACTGAAGCTTTCTTT. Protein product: CASSLDQWTEAFF.

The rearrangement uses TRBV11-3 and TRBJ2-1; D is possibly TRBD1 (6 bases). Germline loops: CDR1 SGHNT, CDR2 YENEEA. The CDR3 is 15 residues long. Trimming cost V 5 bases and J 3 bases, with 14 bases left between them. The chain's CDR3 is CASSPKTGLYNEQFF. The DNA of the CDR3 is TGTGCCAGCAGCCCTAAGACAGGACTCTACAATGAGCAGTTCTTC.

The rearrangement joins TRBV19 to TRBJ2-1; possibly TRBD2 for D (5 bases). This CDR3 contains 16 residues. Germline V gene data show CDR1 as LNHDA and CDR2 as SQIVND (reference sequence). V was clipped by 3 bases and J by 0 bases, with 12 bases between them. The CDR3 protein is CASSIEYTSSYNEQFF. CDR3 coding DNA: TGTGCCAGTAGTATCGAATATACTAGCTCCTACAATGAGCAGTTCTTC.